These 11 T cell receptor beta chains originate from one sample sequenced in a study of early T cells in non-severe SARS-CoV-2 infection. One entry per CDR3 protein results from TCRdb running MiXCR on the 5' RACE reads. The sample includes tens of thousands of distinct CDR3 sequences, less than 8% seen only once; the top ten take approximately 7.6%. The material sequenced was whole blood. The receptor set was obtained from an adult who was a healthcare worker with PCR-confirmed SARS-CoV-2 infection or an uninfected control (not recorded which).

This clonotype showed up many times. The chain joins TRBV5-1 to TRBJ2-3; no clear D. Germline V gives CDR1 SGHRS, CDR2 YFSETQ. The V gene lost 7 bases and the J gene lost 3 bases, with 9 bases spanning the gap. CDR3 length: 12 residues. CDR3 in amino acids: CASHPPTDTQYF. For the CDR3, the DNA is TGCGCCAGCCATCCCCCAACAGATACGCAGTATTTT.

Ten or more counts support this clonotype. This chain's CDR3 is CSGRDGPGNQPQHF. The CDR3 region has the DNA TGCAGTGGAAGAGACGGGCCTGGCAATCAGCCCCAGCATTTT. The genes are TRBV20-1 and TRBJ1-5; no firm D call. Germline CDR1 is DFQATT and CDR2 is SNEGSKA (reference sequence). This CDR3 is 14 amino acids long. Deletions cut 7 bases from V and 2 bases from J, with 15 bases between.

This clonotype was detected many times. The rearrangement links TRBV4-3 to TRBJ1-3; no firm D call. Between the trimmed V and J ends, which lost 0 bases and 0 bases, there was a span of 6 bases. The germline V gene encodes CDR1 LGHNA and CDR2 YSLEER. The length of the CDR3 is 15 residues. The CDR3 DNA reads as TGCGCCAGCAGCCAAGATCACAGCTCTGGAAACACCATATATTTT. Its translation: CASSQDHSSGNTIYF.

The chain is built from TRBV3-1 and TRBJ1-1; TRBD1 matches at 10 bases. This CDR3 region has 14 residues. The V gene end was trimmed by 6 bases and the J gene end by 11 bases; junction bases not matched to a gene: 12. Germline V gene lookup returns CDR1 LGHDT and CDR2 YNNKEL (reference sequence). Here the CDR3 reads CASSPGQGTEKAFF. DNA of the CDR3: TGTGCCAGCAGTCCGGGACAGGGGACGGAAAAGGCTTTCTTT.

The chain employs TRBV11-2 and TRBJ2-1; no clear D. The CDR3 totals 14 residues. V was shortened by 5 bases and J by 10 bases, with 18 bases between the two germline ends. CDR1 is SGHAT and CDR2 is FQNNGV in the germline V gene. The CDR3 region has the DNA TGTGCCAGCAGCCTACCTAGACTGTCTGGAGAGCAGTTCTTC. Protein sequence: CASSLPRLSGEQFF.

This clonotype came up many times. The rearrangement links TRBV7-9 to TRBJ2-2; unclear D gene. Trimming removed 5 bases from V and 5 bases from J, with 9 bases in between. Germline V gives CDR1 SEHNR, CDR2 FQNEAQ (reference sequence). The CDR3 runs to 13 residues. The CDR3 DNA sequence: TGTGCCAGCAGCCCCCGTGTGACCGGGGAGCTGTTTTTT. Its translation is CASSPRVTGELFF. Based on the CDR3 plus reference TRBV7-9 and TRBJ2-2, the full variable domain is DTGVSQNPRHKITKRGQNVTFRCDPISEHNRLYWYRQTLGQGPEFLTYFQNEAQLEKSRLLSDRFSAERPKGSFSTLEIQRTEQGDSAMYLCASSPRVTGELFFGEGSRLTVL.

This clonotype was detected ten times or more. V usage is TRBV29-1 and J usage is TRBJ2-7; 7 nucleotides line up with TRBD1. The CDR3 totals 13 residues. From germline, CDR1 is SQVTM and CDR2 ANQGSEA. The CDR3 reads CGRTDRSTYEQYF. The CDR3 DNA reads TGCGGACGGACGGACAGGTCAACCTACGAGCAGTACTTC.

Of note for this clonotype: This may come from a read error, since a much larger clone is one base off. This chain uses TRBV29-1 with TRBJ2-3; the D gene is possibly TRBD1 (5 bases). Trimming shortened V by 8 bases and J by 5 bases, and 14 bases separated the two germline ends. Germline values: CDR1 SQVTM, CDR2 ANQGSEA. CDR3 size: 12 residues. This CDR3 reads CSIVFQGDTQYF. The DNA for the CDR3 is TGCAGCATAGTATTCCAGGGAGATACGCAGTATTTT.

The V and J genes are TRBV5-1 and TRBJ2-1, with D perhaps TRBD1 (5 bases). The CDR3 length is 16 residues. The ends were cut back, 4 bases at V and 0 bases at J, with 14 bases in the middle. Germline lookup yields CDR1 SGHRS and CDR2 YFSETQ. CDR3 region: CASSATALGSYNEQFF. In DNA form, the CDR3 reads TGCGCCAGCAGCGCGACAGCGCTGGGCTCCTACAATGAGCAGTTCTTC.

This clonotype appeared many times. V gene TRBV12-3 or TRBV12-4 combines with J gene TRBJ1-1; D unresolved. This CDR3 region has 14 residues. Trimming took 6 bases from V and 1 from J, leaving 12 bases between them. The chain's CDR3 is CASSSRNRNTEAFF. The CDR3 DNA reads TGTGCCAGCAGCAGCAGAAATAGGAACACTGAAGCTTTCTTT.

In this sample, this clonotype turned up many times. V gene TRBV6-6 combines with J gene TRBJ2-7; 7 bases are a match to TRBD1. In germline, CDR1 is MNHNY, CDR2 SVGAGI (reference sequence). V was clipped by 6 bases and J by 3 bases; unmatched bases: 8. The CDR3 consists of 14 residues. The CDR3 coding sequence is TGTGCCAGCAGCAGACCGGGACAGCGCTACGAGCAGTACTTC. It yields the protein CASSRPGQRYEQYF.